The present T cell receptor beta chain was sequenced within a study of resident and recirculating memory T cells in vitiligo. Study at large: Shave-biopsy epidermis from lesional and nonlesional skin was sequenced alongside PBMCs.

Findings and caveats of the study: No unique dominant TCR clone was found in vitiligo lesions.

Per the germline V gene, CDR1 is SGHAT and CDR2 is FQNNGV. There are 15 residues in the CDR3. Trimming left V 5 bases short and J 0 bases short, with 14 bases between. The table lists this clone with a count of one. Its antigen is currently unknown. TCRdb's copy holds only in-frame clones and misses some; the assay was immunoSEQ multiplex PCR. The sample consists of 72,000 or so clones, about 91% of them appearing once. The TCR was taken from a male donor with vitiligo. The V and J genes are TRBV11-2 and TRBJ2-7; possibly TRBD2 for D (7 bases). Sequenced material: blood. CDR3 coding DNA: TGTGCCAGCAGCCCTTCGGGGGGCCCCTCCTACGAGCAGTACTTC. This sequence encodes CASSPSGGPSYEQYF. Full variable domain (remainder filled in from reference TRBV11-2 and TRBJ2-7): EAGVAQSPRYKIIEKRQSVAFWCNPISGHATLYWYQQILGQGPKLLIQFQNNGVVDDSQLPKDRFSAERLKGVDSTLKIQPAKLEDSAVYLCASSPSGGPSYEQYFGPGTRLTVT.